Reported below is one TCR beta chain. What it binds is not known. Trimming removed 8 bases from V and 3 bases from J, with 5 bases in between. The CDR3 has 11 amino acids. In germline, CDR1 is SNHLY, CDR2 FYNNEI. The data originate from a study of cytomegalovirus exposure and HLA in healthy donors. Broader study findings: Earlier findings revealed that most TCR beta V segments proved productive either about 87% or about 30% of the time. TRBV6-2, TRBV6-3 and some other V segments were excluded as indistinguishable.

This PCR relied on a set of 60 Vbeta primers and 13 Jbeta primers. Repertoires were generated with immunoSEQ multiplex PCR, while TCRdb's copy carries only in-frame clones and drops some. This specimen shows roughly 120,000 clones; the ten leading clones hold about 4%. This TCR derives from a man aged 30 to 39 in good health and CMV-seronegative. Sequenced sample: PBMCs. The chain combines TRBV2 with TRBJ2-1; D ambiguous. CDR3 bases: TGTGCCAGCGGCGGCTACAATGAGCAGTTCTTC. Protein sequence: CASGGYNEQFF.